The clone carrying this T cell receptor (beta chain) has at least ten counts. The sample originates from a study of early T cells in non-severe SARS-CoV-2 infection. The protocol attached unique molecular identifiers to individual cDNA molecules. TCRdb fed the 5' RACE reads into MiXCR, producing one record per CDR3 protein. The sample yields about 38,000 distinct CDR3 sequences, 6% to 8% seen once. The clonotype was recovered from an adult who was a healthcare worker with PCR-confirmed SARS-CoV-2 infection or an uninfected control (not recorded which). Sequences were derived from whole blood, sampled at baseline.

CDR3 amino acids: CASSVPQGMYYGYTF. The CDR3 coding sequence is TGTGCCAGCTCCGTCCCACAGGGGATGTACTATGGCTACACCTTC. The chain carries TRBV18 and TRBJ1-2, with 7 nucleotides matching TRBD1. Germline V gene sequence: CDR1 KGHSH, CDR2 LQKENI. The CDR3 covers 15 residues. Losses at the gene ends were 6 bases for V and 3 bases for J; bases not matched to a gene: 10.